Following are 21 T cell receptor beta chains from one sample sequenced in a study of molecular identifiers for immune sequencing clone quantification. TCRdb itself ran the PCR reads through MiXCR, one entry per CDR3 protein. Among around 480,000 distinct CDR3 sequences listed, around 23% were seen once. The sequenced sample consisted of naive CD8+ T cells from blood, with Jurkat cell RNA spiked in. Subset of the sample: FACS-sorted CD8+CD4-CCR7+CD45RA+ naive T cells. The origin of the receptors is a human donor in good health. Some libraries in this study had Jurkat cell RNA spiked in.

This clonotype occurred once. A clone one base away is much larger, so this may be a read error. V and J are TRBV6-6 and TRBJ2-2; 11 nucleotides align to TRBD2. The CDR3 runs to 17 residues. Trimming cost V 4 bases and J 6 bases; bases outside gene matches: 10. Looked up from germline, CDR1 is MNHNY and CDR2 is SVGAGI (reference sequence). The CDR3 nucleotides are TGTGCCAGCAGTTCCGAACCACTAGCGGGAGACCCCGGGGAGCTGTTTTTT. Amino acid sequence: CASSSEPLAGDPGELFF.

This clonotype was observed a few times. The chain has TRBV28 and TRBJ2-7, with D possibly TRBD1 on 5 matching bases. The CDR3 contains 15 residues. The germline gives CDR1 MDHEN, CDR2 SYDVKM. The ends were cut back, 2 bases at V and 2 bases at J, with 13 bases in the middle. CDR3 DNA: TGTGCCAGCAGTTTAAGGGGCCCATTGACCTACGAGCAGTACTTC. Translated: CASSLRGPLTYEQYF.

The chain joins TRBV29-1 to TRBJ2-2; TRBD1 is a possible D gene (6 bases). The CDR3 runs 14 residues. In germline, CDR1 is SQVTM, CDR2 ANQGSEA. V was clipped by 4 bases and J by 5 bases, with 14 bases between them. CDR3 amino acids: CSVGLGAYTGELFF. In DNA form, the CDR3 reads TGCAGCGTTGGCTTGGGGGCCTATACCGGGGAGCTGTTTTTT.

V gene TRBV20-1 combines with J gene TRBJ1-6; 9 bases align to TRBD1. The CDR3 runs 14 residues. CDR1 and CDR2 (germline): DFQATT, SNEGSKA (reference sequence). Germline trimming cut 6 bases from V and 3 bases from J; bases unmatched to any gene: 3. The CDR3 nucleotides read TGCAGTGCAAAGACAGGGGGCTATAATTCACCCCTCCACTTT. Its translation: CSAKTGGYNSPLHF.

This clonotype was counted between two and nine times. The chain couples TRBV27 to TRBJ1-1, with D unclear. In germline, CDR1 is MNHEY, CDR2 SMNVEV (reference sequence). CDR3 length equals 13 residues. The V end lost 3 bases, the J end lost 4 bases, and 9 bases lay between the germline ends. Written as DNA, the CDR3 is TGTGCCAGCAGTTTGTATACCAGCACTGAAGCTTTCTTT. Translated, it gives CASSLYTSTEAFF.

This clonotype was found a few times. The junction does not match germline at one end; this may be a read error. The CDR3 loop reads CASSFRASCNEQFF. The CDR3 DNA reads TGTGCCAGCAGCTTCCGGGCGTCGTGCAATGAGCAGTTCTTC. The chain is built from TRBV5-3 and TRBJ2-1; D is undetermined. TRBV5-3 is annotated as an ORF whose role is uncertain. The CDR3 length is 14 residues.

This clonotype has a handful of counts. The CDR3 spells CASSLEHSGTVPSGANVLTF. CDR3 coding DNA: TGTGCCAGCAGCCTAGAACATTCCGGGACAGTCCCCTCTGGGGCCAACGTCCTGACTTTC. J is TRBJ2-6 and V is TRBV14; 7 bases fit TRBD1. The CDR3 is 20 residues long. Germline V lookup: CDR1 SGHDN, CDR2 FVKESK. Germline trimming cut 4 bases from V and 0 bases from J; bases unmatched to any gene: 15. Complete variable domain (other parts from reference TRBV14 and TRBJ2-6): EAGVTQFPSHSVIEKGQTVTLRCDPISGHDNLYWYRRVMGKEIKFLLHFVKESKQDESGMPNNRFLAERTGGTYSTLKVQPAELEDSGVYFCASSLEHSGTVPSGANVLTFGAGSRLTVL.

A word on this clonotype: A much bigger clone sits one base away, suggesting this may be a read error. CDR3 amino acids: CASSLLMTDTQYF. CDR3 nucleotides: TGTGCCAGCAGTTTACTCATGACAGATACGCAGTATTTT. The gene calls are TRBV27 and TRBJ2-3; D call uncertain. Germline lookup yields CDR1 MNHEY and CDR2 SMNVEV (reference sequence). The CDR3 runs 13 residues. Trimming took 2 bases from V and 3 from J, leaving 6 bases between them.

In its sample, this clonotype was seen once. The rearrangement uses TRBV20-1 and TRBJ1-5; D is unclear. The CDR3 runs 14 residues. In germline, CDR1 is DFQATT, CDR2 SNEGSKA (reference sequence). Trimming left V 6 bases short and J 6 bases short, with 18 bases between. For the CDR3, the DNA is TGCAGTGCGCCGGCCCGGGGTTACGGTCAGCCCCAGCATTTT. Residues: CSAPARGYGQPQHF.

The chain uses TRBV6-5 and TRBJ2-1; TRBD1 or TRBD2 may be the D gene (6 bases each). Germline CDR1 is MNHEY and CDR2 is SVGAGI. The CDR3 has 16 amino acids. V was pared by 0 bases and J by 8 bases, with 17 bases between. The CDR3 is CASSYSRGGGNDEQFF. CDR3 coding DNA: TGTGCCAGCAGTTACTCGAGAGGGGGAGGAAACGATGAGCAGTTCTTC.

This clonotype was counted at least ten times. The rearrangement joins TRBV25-1 to TRBJ1-1; unclear D gene. The CDR3 extends over 13 amino acids. CDR1 is MGHDK and CDR2 is SYGVNS in the germline V gene. With 5 bases removed from V and 1 base from J, the gap between germline ends came to 8 bases. DNA of the CDR3: TGTGCCAGCAGTCACGGTACGAACACTGAAGCTTTCTTT. Translation gives CASSHGTNTEAFF.

This chain links TRBV13 with TRBJ2-1; TRBD1 matches 7 bases. The ends lost 5 bases at V and 4 bases at J; junction bases unmatched: 8. The CDR3 spans 15 residues. Looked up from germline, CDR1 is PRHDT and CDR2 is FYEKMQ (reference sequence). The CDR3 sequence: CASSPRQGPYNEQFF. DNA of the CDR3: TGTGCCAGCAGCCCAAGACAGGGCCCTTACAATGAGCAGTTCTTC.

A word on this clonotype: The limits of the CDR3 on the DNA are not certain, so only TCRdb's listed CDR3 is given. V is TRBV27 and J is TRBJ2-7. The CDR3 contains 15 residues when both ends are counted. CDR1 and CDR2 (germline): MNHEY, SMNVEV (reference sequence). This chain's CDR3 is CASSLVGNGAYEQCF.

This clonotype was seen a few times. At one of its ends the junction is not consistent with the germline gene, which may arise from a read error. V usage is TRBV19 and J usage is TRBJ1-5; the D is unclear. The CDR3 sequence is 17 residues long. Germline V gene lookup returns CDR1 LNHDA and CDR2 SQIVND (reference sequence). This CDR3 is CASRTPGGPSPNQPQRF. The CDR3, as DNA: TGTGCCAGTAGAACCCCTGGAGGGCCCAGTCCCAATCAGCCCCAGCGTTTT.

V and J are TRBV30 and TRBJ2-1, with 7 bases that match TRBD2. This CDR3 is 13 amino acids long. With V trimmed by 2 bases and J by 7 bases, 5 bases remained unmatched. Germline V gene sequence: CDR1 GTSNPN, CDR2 SVGIG (reference sequence). The DNA for the CDR3 is TGTGCCTGGAGTTTGGCTAGCGGAAATGAGCAGTTCTTC. It codes for CAWSLASGNEQFF. Drawing the rest from reference TRBV30 and TRBJ2-1, the complete variable domain is SQTIHQWPATLVQPVGSPLSLECTVEGTSNPNLYWYRQAAGRGLQLLFYSVGIGQISSEVPQNLSASRPQDRQFILSSKKLLLSDSGFYLCAWSLASGNEQFFGPGTRLTVL.

As for this clonotype: A much more abundant neighbour one base away suggests this may be a read error. The chain is built from TRBV4-1 and TRBJ2-3, with D unclear. The CDR3 sequence is 12 residues long. V shed 2 bases and J shed 14 bases, with 14 bases lying between them. Germline V gene sequence: CDR1 MGHRA, CDR2 YSYEKL. CDR3 region: CASSQLGHERYF. The CDR3 DNA reads as TGCGCCAGCAGCCAACTAGGGCACGAGAGGTATTTT.

There are many counts of this clonotype. The CDR3 is CASSENTLGGAPGDTQYF. CDR3 nucleotide sequence: TGTGCCAGCAGTGAAAACACCTTAGGGGGAGCGCCGGGAGATACGCAGTATTTT. The V gene is TRBV25-1, the J gene TRBJ2-3, with D perhaps TRBD1 (6 bases). The V gene's germline CDR1 is MGHDK and CDR2 SYGVNS. V gave up 2 bases and J gave up 5 bases, with 23 bases separating them. The CDR3 sequence is 18 residues long.

Note on this clonotype: Germline and junction disagree at one end, which may indicate a read error. CDR3 sequence (DNA): TGTGCCAGCAGCGATGGAGGGGTCAGTACAGATACGCGGTATTTT. Amino acids: CASSDGGVSTDTRYF. The V call is TRBV9, the J call TRBJ2-3, with a possible D match to TRBD2 (6 bases). CDR1 is SGDLS and CDR2 is YYNGEE in the germline V gene. The CDR3 has 15 residues.

As concerns this clonotype: A much larger clone differs by one base, so this may be a read error. This chain links TRBV7-6 with TRBJ2-1; perhaps TRBD2 as D (6 bases). Germline loops: CDR1 SGHVS, CDR2 FNYEAQ. The CDR3 is 17 residues long. DNA for the CDR3: TGTGCCAGCAGCTCAGACGGGGGAAGTTACTCCTACAGTGAGCAGTTCTTC. It specifies CASSSDGGSYSYSEQFF.

Only a few counts were recorded for this clonotype. CDR3 sequence reads: CASSGTSGRHEQYF. CDR3 bases: TGTGCCAGCAGCGGAACTAGCGGGAGACACGAGCAGTACTTC. The rearrangement uses TRBV9 and TRBJ2-7; TRBD2 matches at 11 bases. Germline V gene data show CDR1 as SGDLS and CDR2 as YYNGEE. The CDR3 has 14 residues. The ends lost 3 bases at V and 5 bases at J; junction bases unmatched: 4. The full variable domain, rest sourced from reference TRBV9 and TRBJ2-7, is DSGVTQTPKHLITATGQRVTLRCSPRSGDLSVYWYQQSLDQGLQFLIQYYNGEERAKGNILERFSAQQFPDLHSELNLSSLELGDSALYFCASSGTSGRHEQYFGPGTRLTVT.

Only a few counts were recorded for this clonotype. This rearrangement joins TRBV19 to TRBJ2-7, with D possibly called TRBD1 or TRBD2 (5 bases each). This CDR3 contains 12 residues. Germline V gene lookup returns CDR1 LNHDA and CDR2 SQIVND (reference sequence). The ends were cut back, 8 bases at V and 2 bases at J, with 10 bases in the middle. CDR3 bases: TGTGCCAGTGCCGGGGCTACCTACGAGCAGTACTTC. Its protein product is CASAGATYEQYF. Combining the CDR3 with reference TRBV19 and TRBJ2-7 gives the whole variable domain DGGITQSPKYLFRKEGQNVTLSCEQNLNHDAMYWYRQDPGQGLRLIYYSQIVNDFQKGDIAEGYSVSREKKESFPLTVTSAQKNPTAFYLCASAGATYEQYFGPGTRLTVT.